This TCR beta chain is from a study of T-cell reconstitution after alpha-beta-depleted transplantation in children. The CDR3 has 10 amino acids. Germline V gives CDR1 DFQATT, CDR2 SNEGSKA (reference sequence). Trimming stripped 7 bases from V and 6 bases from J, with 9 bases between. Unique molecular identifiers were incorporated during preparation of the TCRbeta library. Each CDR3 protein is one row after TCRdb ran MiXCR on the PCR reads. The sample carries hundreds of thousands of distinct CDR3 sequences, around a sixth recorded once. This clonotype appeared many times. The chain recombines TRBV20-1 with TRBJ1-1, with a possible D match to TRBD1 (6 bases). The TCR originated in a human donor who donated a stem cell graft to a child with acute myeloid leukemia. Sequencing was performed on PBMCs from the stem cell graft donor, taken from the stem cell graft. The CDR3: CSGTGPEAFF. Here the CDR3 DNA reads TGCAGTGGTACAGGGCCTGAAGCTTTCTTT.